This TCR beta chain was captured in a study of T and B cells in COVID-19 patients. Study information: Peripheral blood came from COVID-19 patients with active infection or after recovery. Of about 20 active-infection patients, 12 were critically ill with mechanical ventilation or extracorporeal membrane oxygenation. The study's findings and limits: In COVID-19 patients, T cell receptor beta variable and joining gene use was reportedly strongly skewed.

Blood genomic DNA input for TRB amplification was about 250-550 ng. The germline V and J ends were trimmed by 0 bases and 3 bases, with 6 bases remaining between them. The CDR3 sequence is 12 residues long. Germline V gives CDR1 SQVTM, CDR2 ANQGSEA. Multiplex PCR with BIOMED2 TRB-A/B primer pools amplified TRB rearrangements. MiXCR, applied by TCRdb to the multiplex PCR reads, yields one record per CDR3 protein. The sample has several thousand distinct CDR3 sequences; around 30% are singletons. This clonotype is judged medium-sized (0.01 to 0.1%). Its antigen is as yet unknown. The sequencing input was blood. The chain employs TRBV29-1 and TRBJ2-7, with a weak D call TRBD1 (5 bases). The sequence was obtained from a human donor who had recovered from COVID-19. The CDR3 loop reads CSVEDQGYEQYF. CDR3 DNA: TGCAGCGTTGAAGATCAGGGCTACGAGCAGTACTTC.